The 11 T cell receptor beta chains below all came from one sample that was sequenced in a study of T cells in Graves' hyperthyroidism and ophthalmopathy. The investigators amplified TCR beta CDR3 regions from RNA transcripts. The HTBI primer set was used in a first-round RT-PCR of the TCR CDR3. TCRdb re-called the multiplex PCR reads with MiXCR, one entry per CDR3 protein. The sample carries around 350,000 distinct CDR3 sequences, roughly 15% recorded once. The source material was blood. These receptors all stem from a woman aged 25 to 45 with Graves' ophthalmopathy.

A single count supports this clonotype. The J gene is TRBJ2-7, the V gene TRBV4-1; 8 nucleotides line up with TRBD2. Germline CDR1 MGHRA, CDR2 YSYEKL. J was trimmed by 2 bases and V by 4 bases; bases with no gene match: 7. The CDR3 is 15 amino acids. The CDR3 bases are TGCGCCAGCAGCCCAGCCGGGGGGGCCACCTACGAGCAGTACTTC. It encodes CASSPAGGATYEQYF.

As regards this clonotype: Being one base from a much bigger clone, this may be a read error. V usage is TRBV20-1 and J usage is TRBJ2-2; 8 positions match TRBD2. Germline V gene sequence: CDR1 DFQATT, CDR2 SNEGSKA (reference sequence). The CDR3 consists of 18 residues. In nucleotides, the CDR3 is TGCAGTGCTAGAGATTGGGGCGGCGGGGGGTTTAGCACCGGGGAGCCGTTTTTT. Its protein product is CSARDWGGGGFSTGEPFF.

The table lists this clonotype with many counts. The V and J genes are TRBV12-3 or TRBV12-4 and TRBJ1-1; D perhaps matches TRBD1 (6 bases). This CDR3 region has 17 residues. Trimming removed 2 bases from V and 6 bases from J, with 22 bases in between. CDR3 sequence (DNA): TGTGCCAGCAGTTTACCTGGGGGCGTGGGGGCTGTCGCTGAAGCTTTCTTT. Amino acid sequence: CASSLPGGVGAVAEAFF.

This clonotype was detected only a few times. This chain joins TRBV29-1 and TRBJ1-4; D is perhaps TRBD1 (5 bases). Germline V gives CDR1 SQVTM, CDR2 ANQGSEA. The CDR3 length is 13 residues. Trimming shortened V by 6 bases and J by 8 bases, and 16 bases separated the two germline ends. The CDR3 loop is CSVKQASQEKLFF. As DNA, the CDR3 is TGCAGCGTCAAACAGGCAAGCCAGGAAAAACTGTTTTTT.

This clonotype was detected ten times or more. Here the CDR3 DNA reads TGTGCCAGCAGTTTATGGCCGGGACGCAGACCCCTCTATGGCTACACCTTC. It codes for CASSLWPGRRPLYGYTF. The chain links TRBV28 to TRBJ1-2, with D perhaps TRBD1 (5 bases). The CDR3 length is 17 residues. Germline-derived CDR1 and CDR2 are MDHEN and SYDVKM. V dropped 0 bases and J dropped 4 bases, with 18 bases sitting between them.

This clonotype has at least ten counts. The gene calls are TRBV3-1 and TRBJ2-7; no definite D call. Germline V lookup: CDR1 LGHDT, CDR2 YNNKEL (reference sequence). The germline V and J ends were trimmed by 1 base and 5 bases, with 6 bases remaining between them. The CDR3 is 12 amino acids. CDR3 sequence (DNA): TGTGCCAGCAGCCAAGTTGAGGACGAGCAGTACTTC. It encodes CASSQVEDEQYF.

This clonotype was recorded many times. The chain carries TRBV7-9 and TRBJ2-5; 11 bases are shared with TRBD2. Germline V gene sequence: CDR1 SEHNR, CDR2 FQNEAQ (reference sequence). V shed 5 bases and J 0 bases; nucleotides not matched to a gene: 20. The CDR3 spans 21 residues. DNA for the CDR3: TGTGCCAGCAGCCTCACGGGACTAGCGGAGGCGTACCCTCAGTACCAAGAGACCCAGTACTTC. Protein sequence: CASSLTGLAEAYPQYQETQYF.

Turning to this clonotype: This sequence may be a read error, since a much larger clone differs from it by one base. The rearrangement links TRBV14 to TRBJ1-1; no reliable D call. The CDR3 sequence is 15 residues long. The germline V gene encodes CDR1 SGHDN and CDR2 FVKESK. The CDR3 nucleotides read TGTGTCAGCAGCCAAGAAGTAGGGCGGAACACTGAAGCTTTCTTT. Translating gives CVSSQEVGRNTEAFF.

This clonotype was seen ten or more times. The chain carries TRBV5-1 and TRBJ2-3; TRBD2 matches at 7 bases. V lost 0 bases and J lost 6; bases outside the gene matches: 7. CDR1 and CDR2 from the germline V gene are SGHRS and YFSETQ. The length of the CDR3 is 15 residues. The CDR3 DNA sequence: TGCGCCAGCAGCTTGGAACGGGGGGAGATGGATACGCAGTATTTT. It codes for CASSLERGEMDTQYF.

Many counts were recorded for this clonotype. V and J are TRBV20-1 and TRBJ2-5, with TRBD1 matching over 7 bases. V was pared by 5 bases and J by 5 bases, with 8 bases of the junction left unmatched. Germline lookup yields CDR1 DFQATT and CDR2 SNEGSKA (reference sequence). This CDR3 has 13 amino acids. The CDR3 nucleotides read TGCAGTGCTCCCCAAACAGGGGAGGAGACCCAGTACTTC. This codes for CSAPQTGEETQYF.

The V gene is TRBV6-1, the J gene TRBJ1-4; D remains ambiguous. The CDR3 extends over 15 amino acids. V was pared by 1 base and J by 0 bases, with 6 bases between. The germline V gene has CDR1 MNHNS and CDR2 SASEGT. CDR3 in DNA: TGTGCCAGCAGTGAAGACAGTGCAACTAATGAAAAACTGTTTTTT. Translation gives CASSEDSATNEKLFF.